The 13 T cell receptor beta chains presented below share a single source sample, sequenced in a study of T cells in tuberculosis. TCRdb's copy holds only in-frame clones and misses some; the assay was immunoSEQ multiplex PCR. Of 35,000 to 45,000 clones in the sample, 94% are singletons; the top ten hold 12%. Sequencing input: PBMCs. These receptor sequences come from a donor aged 5 to 30 with latent tuberculosis or without tuberculosis infection. Some clones in this sample may be carry-over from other donors' samples.

This chain connects TRBV18 to TRBJ1-3, with D perhaps TRBD1 (5 bases). Trimming shortened V by 5 bases and J by 0 bases, and 11 bases separated the two germline ends. This CDR3 comprises 15 residues. Germline V gives CDR1 KGHSH, CDR2 LQKENI. The CDR3 DNA reads TGTGCCAGCTCATCAACAGACAGCTCTGGAAACACCATATATTTT. This translates into CASSSTDSSGNTIYF. The whole variable domain, filled in from reference TRBV18 and TRBJ1-3, reads NAGVMQNPRHLVRRRGQEARLRCSPMKGHSHVYWYRQLPEEGLKFMVYLQKENIIDESGMPKERFSAEFPKEGPSILRIQQVVRGDSAAYFCASSSTDSSGNTIYFGEGSWLTVV.

The V and J genes are TRBV7-2 and TRBJ2-2; 9 bases fit TRBD1. V lost 0 bases, J lost 5 bases, and 1 base stayed unmatched. CDR3 length: 15 residues. Germline CDR1 and CDR2: SGHTA and FQGNSA. CDR3 in DNA: TGTGCCAGCAGCTTAGCGACAGGGGGTACCGGGGAGCTGTTTTTT. Its translation: CASSLATGGTGELFF.

This chain uses TRBV6-4 with TRBJ1-2, with D tentatively TRBD1 (6 bases). This CDR3 comprises 12 residues. Germline lookup yields CDR1 MRHNA and CDR2 SNTAGT. The V end lost 2 bases, the J end lost 5 bases, and 6 bases lay between the germline ends. CDR3 amino acids: CASSDTGYGYTF. In DNA form, the CDR3 reads TGTGCCAGCAGTGACACAGGGTATGGCTACACCTTC.

This chain uses TRBV18 with TRBJ2-3; 7 positions agree with TRBD1. CDR3 size: 13 residues. V lost 2 bases to trimming and J lost 7 bases; unmatched junction nucleotides: 3. Per germline, CDR1 KGHSH and CDR2 LQKENI. The CDR3 coding sequence is TGTGCCAGCTCACCAAGACAGGGTAATACGCAGTATTTT. It is translated as CASSPRQGNTQYF. The full variable domain, with the rest looked up from reference TRBV18 and TRBJ2-3, is NAGVMQNPRHLVRRRGQEARLRCSPMKGHSHVYWYRQLPEEGLKFMVYLQKENIIDESGMPKERFSAEFPKEGPSILRIQQVVRGDSAAYFCASSPRQGNTQYFGPGTRLTVL.

The J gene is TRBJ1-2, the V gene TRBV10-3, with TRBD1 identical over 8 bases. V was pared by 0 bases and J by 3 bases, with 3 bases of the junction left unmatched. There are 15 residues in the CDR3. Germline CDR1 is ENHRY and CDR2 is SYGVKD. The CDR3 region has the DNA TGTGCCATCAGTGAGTCTGGGACAGGATACTATGGCTACACCTTC. Translating gives CAISESGTGYYGYTF.

V gene TRBV6-1 combines with J gene TRBJ1-5; 7 bases agree with TRBD1. Germline-derived CDR1 and CDR2 are MNHNS and SASEGT. CDR3 length equals 19 residues. Trimming at V came to 2 bases and at J to 6 bases, leaving 19 bases not matched to a gene. DNA for the CDR3: TGTGCCAGCAGTGAATCGGCAGGGGGTGGGCTCCACTCTGTTCAGCCCCAGCATTTT. Protein product: CASSESAGGGLHSVQPQHF.

The rearrangement joins TRBV5-1 to TRBJ2-1, with TRBD1 matching over 9 bases. The germline CDR1 and CDR2 sequences are SGHRS and YFSETQ. The CDR3 is 13 amino acids. V was pared by 6 bases and J by 8 bases, with 6 bases of the junction left unmatched. CDR3 loop: CASTEDRGDEQFF. The CDR3 coding sequence is TGCGCCAGCACCGAGGACAGGGGCGATGAGCAGTTCTTC.

The chain uses TRBV7-8 and TRBJ1-5; TRBD1 might be the D (6 bases). Trimming removed 3 bases at V and 3 bases at J, with 15 bases between. Germline V gene data show CDR1 as SGHVS and CDR2 as FQNEAQ. CDR3 length: 16 residues. The DNA of the CDR3 is TGTGCCAGCAGCTTGCGTCAGGGGATTCTCAATCAGCCCCAGCATTTT. Amino acid sequence: CASSLRQGILNQPQHF.

V usage is TRBV4-1 and J usage is TRBJ2-1, with D perhaps matching TRBD1 (5 bases). V gave up 4 bases and J gave up 2 bases, with 15 bases separating them. This CDR3 has 16 amino acids. Germline CDR1 MGHRA, CDR2 YSYEKL. The CDR3 coding sequence is TGCGCCAGCAGCCCCAGCGACAGACCTGCCTACAATGAGCAGTTCTTC. Translating it yields CASSPSDRPAYNEQFF.

In the case of this clone: Just one base apart from a much larger clone, this may be a read error. Other DNA sequences in this sample translate to the same CDR3. This chain uses TRBV7-9 with TRBJ1-2, with unresolved D. The CDR3 runs 12 residues. Germline V gene sequence: CDR1 SEHNR, CDR2 FQNEAQ (reference sequence). V was shortened by 2 bases and J by 2 bases, with 3 bases between the two germline ends. In nucleotides, the CDR3 is TGTGCCAGCAGCTTACTCAACTATGGCTACACCTTC. This sequence encodes CASSLLNYGYTF.

The J gene is TRBJ2-2, the V gene TRBV15; D is possibly TRBD1 (6 bases). The CDR3 totals 19 residues. Germline-derived CDR1 and CDR2 are LNHNV and YYDKDF (reference sequence). V was trimmed by 0 bases and J by 2 bases, leaving 19 bases between them. The CDR3 spells CATSREVGVARGNTGELFF. The CDR3, as DNA: TGTGCCACCAGCAGAGAAGTCGGAGTGGCCAGGGGTAACACCGGGGAGCTGTTTTTT.

This clone was observed a handful of times. The gene calls are TRBV29-1 and TRBJ1-2, with D possibly being TRBD1 (5 bases). V was clipped by 3 bases and J by 4 bases, with 12 bases between them. CDR1 is SQVTM, CDR2 ANQGSEA, per germline. The CDR3 has 13 amino acids. The CDR3 DNA sequence: TGCAGCGTTGAGGCCGACAGCCTCTATGGCTACACCTTC. It specifies CSVEADSLYGYTF.

The V call is TRBV13, the J call TRBJ2-2; 8 bases are a match to TRBD2. The CDR3 runs 13 residues. Trimming at V came to 5 bases and at J to 10 bases, leaving 6 bases not matched to a gene. Per germline, CDR1 PRHDT and CDR2 FYEKMQ (reference sequence). The CDR3 DNA follows: TGTGCCAGCAGCCAGGGACTAGAGATGGAGCTGTTTTTT. This codes for CASSQGLEMELFF.